Below, 19 T cell receptor beta chains from the same sample are listed, as sequenced in a study of post-analysis software for immune sequencing data. These receptors' targets are unknown. Broader study findings: Patients had higher frequencies than controls of about five TRBV segments, including TRBV5-6, TRBV5-1 and TRBV20-1.

Unique molecular identifiers had been added to the TCR beta cDNA libraries. One entry per CDR3 protein, called by TCRdb with MiXCR from the PCR reads. Seen here are 380,000 or so distinct CDR3 sequences, roughly 36% observed once, and the top ten hold about an eighth. The sample was blood. The source is a girl aged 5-17 years with multiple sclerosis.

The chain uses TRBV12-3 or TRBV12-4 and TRBJ2-2, with 10 bases lining up with TRBD1. The trim removed 5 bases at V and 3 bases at J, leaving 3 bases unmatched. There are 15 residues in the CDR3. CDR3 amino acids: CASSGTGAYTGELFF. CDR3 sequence (DNA): TGTGCCAGCAGTGGGACAGGGGCATACACCGGGGAGCTGTTTTTT.

The rearrangement joins TRBV11-2 to TRBJ2-7, with 8 bases that match TRBD1. Germline CDR1 is SGHAT and CDR2 is FQNNGV. V was clipped by 1 base and J by 6 bases; unmatched bases: 8. The CDR3 runs to 15 residues. The CDR3 region is CASSLGGRGLIEQYF. CDR3 nucleotides: TGTGCCAGCAGCTTAGGCGGCAGGGGGCTGATCGAGCAGTACTTC.

The CDR3, as DNA: TGCAGTGCTAGAGACCCGAGAAGGGGGGCGGACCCTGAAGCTTTCTTT. Protein sequence: CSARDPRRGADPEAFF. V and J are TRBV20-1 and TRBJ1-1; weak D call: TRBD1 (6 bases). Germline V CDR1 and CDR2: DFQATT, SNEGSKA (reference sequence). The CDR3 has 16 amino acids. V was pared by 0 bases and J by 6 bases, with 20 bases between.

The CDR3 nucleotides are TGTGCCAGCAGCTTACTAGGCCGGAGTGGTGAAAAACTGTTTTTT. Translated: CASSLLGRSGEKLFF. The chain uses TRBV7-2 and TRBJ1-4; no firm D call. The CDR3 extends over 15 amino acids. V lost 2 bases to trimming and J lost 7 bases, with 14 bases between them. CDR1 and CDR2 from the germline V gene are SGHTA and FQGNSA.

This clonotype was observed a few times. CDR3 sequence: CASSSGLAGGADTQYF. CDR3 sequence (DNA): TGTGCCAGCAGTAGCGGACTAGCGGGGGGAGCAGATACGCAGTATTTT. The rearrangement links TRBV6-5 to TRBJ2-3, with TRBD2 matching over 14 bases. CDR1 and CDR2 from the germline V gene are MNHEY and SVGAGI. With V trimmed by 5 bases and J by 4 bases, 5 bases remained unmatched. The CDR3 spans 16 residues.

In this sample, this clonotype turned up a few times. Here the CDR3 DNA reads TGCAGCGCCTCGGGGTATGATGGCTACACCTTC. Amino acids: CSASGYDGYTF. J is TRBJ1-2 and V is TRBV29-1; D is unresolved. Germline V gene data show CDR1 as SQVTM and CDR2 as ANQGSEA. This CDR3 spans 11 amino acids. V lost 7 bases, J lost 6 bases, and 12 bases lay in between.

The chain combines TRBV6-5 with TRBJ1-5, with no clear D. V shed 2 bases and J shed 3 bases, with 20 bases lying between them. Germline lookup yields CDR1 MNHEY and CDR2 SVGAGI. The CDR3 consists of 18 residues. The DNA of the CDR3 is TGTGCCAGCAGTTACCAAACCCCTTCCTTCGCTTCCAATCAGCCCCAGCATTTT. It translates to CASSYQTPSFASNQPQHF.

V usage is TRBV20-1 and J usage is TRBJ2-3; D remains ambiguous. Trimming shortened V by 0 bases and J by 0 bases, and 19 bases separated the two germline ends. Germline CDR1 is DFQATT and CDR2 is SNEGSKA (reference sequence). This CDR3 is 18 amino acids long. CDR3 protein: CSARDKLQWRRSTDTQYF. The CDR3 DNA reads TGCAGTGCTAGAGATAAACTCCAGTGGCGCCGGAGCACAGATACGCAGTATTTT.

The chain recombines TRBV5-1 with TRBJ2-7, with D possibly being TRBD1 (6 bases). Trimming cost V 4 bases and J 5 bases, with 13 bases left between them. The length of the CDR3 is 13 residues. From germline, CDR1 is SGHRS and CDR2 YFSETQ. The DNA of the CDR3 is TGCGCCAGCAGCCCAACAGGGATGAACGAGCAGTACTTC. Encoded protein: CASSPTGMNEQYF.

This clonotype was counted a few times. V usage is TRBV7-3 and J usage is TRBJ2-1; 11 bases match TRBD2. Germline CDR1 SGHTA, CDR2 FQGTGA. J gave up 6 bases and V 8 bases, and 3 bases lay outside the gene matches. The CDR3 runs to 13 residues. The CDR3 region is CASALAGVNEQFF. The CDR3 nucleotides read TGTGCCAGCGCACTAGCGGGGGTCAATGAGCAGTTCTTC.

This clonotype was found a few times. This chain joins TRBV6-2 or TRBV6-3 and TRBJ2-5; D might be TRBD1 (6 bases). In germline, CDR1 is MNHEY, CDR2 SVGEGT. The CDR3 has 14 amino acids. Trimming shortened V by 4 bases and J by 5 bases, and 14 bases separated the two germline ends. Written as DNA, the CDR3 is TGTGCCAGCAGTTCCGGACAGATGCGGGAGACCCAGTACTTC. It specifies CASSSGQMRETQYF.

This clonotype has more than one count but fewer than ten. At one end the junction does not follow the germline gene, possibly because of a read error. The chain employs TRBV5-6 and TRBJ1-2; 9 bases are a match to TRBD1. Germline loops: CDR1 SGHDT, CDR2 YYEEEE. The CDR3 runs 15 residues. As DNA, the CDR3 is TGTGCCAGCAACTTGGCGGGACAGGGAAGGTATGGCTACACCTTC. Its protein is CASNLAGQGRYGYTF.

V gene TRBV30 combines with J gene TRBJ2-2; TRBD1 agrees at 8 bases. Per germline, CDR1 GTSNPN and CDR2 SVGIG (reference sequence). V shed 3 bases and J 0 bases; nucleotides not matched to a gene: 6. The CDR3 runs to 16 residues. Written as DNA, the CDR3 is TGTGCCTGGAGCTTCGGGACAGGCGCGAACACCGGGGAGCTGTTTTTT. Translated, it gives CAWSFGTGANTGELFF.

This chain connects TRBV29-1 to TRBJ2-1; D unresolved. Germline CDR1 SQVTM, CDR2 ANQGSEA. CDR3 size: 11 residues. The V and J ends lost 4 bases and 6 bases respectively, with 7 bases between them. CDR3 protein: CSVAAPNEQFF. CDR3 coding DNA: TGCAGCGTTGCGGCTCCCAATGAGCAGTTCTTC.

The chain employs TRBV20-1 and TRBJ2-5; 7 bases are shared with TRBD1. Germline CDR1 and CDR2: DFQATT and SNEGSKA (reference sequence). Losses at the gene ends were 4 bases for V and 5 bases for J; bases not matched to a gene: 13. The CDR3 spans 15 residues. The CDR3 DNA reads TGCAGTGCTAACCGGCACAGGGGAGTCGTGGAGACCCAGTACTTC. Amino acids: CSANRHRGVVETQYF.

This clonotype was seen a few times. This rearrangement joins TRBV28 to TRBJ2-3, with TRBD1 matching 12 bases. V lost 6 bases to trimming and J lost 4 bases; unmatched junction nucleotides: 8. Germline V gene sequence: CDR1 MDHEN, CDR2 SYDVKM. The CDR3 contains 16 residues. The CDR3 DNA reads as TGTGCCAGCAGCCCGGGACAGGGGGCTTTGTCAGATACGCAGTATTTT. It codes for CASSPGQGALSDTQYF.

This clonotype came up a few times. The chain couples TRBV3-1 to TRBJ2-7; 7 bases fit TRBD2. The germline V gene has CDR1 LGHDT and CDR2 YNNKEL (reference sequence). V shed 8 bases and J 2 bases; nucleotides not matched to a gene: 6. The CDR3 extends over 13 amino acids. CDR3 DNA: TGTGCCAGCCCCCGCGGGGGTACCTACGAGCAGTACTTC. Its translation is CASPRGGTYEQYF.

The rearrangement links TRBV6-1 to TRBJ1-5; TRBD1 is a possible D gene (6 bases). Trimming left V 3 bases short and J 2 bases short, with 8 bases between. CDR3 size: 14 residues. CDR1 is MNHNS and CDR2 is SASEGT in the germline V gene. As DNA, the CDR3 is TGTGCCAGCAGTGATGCAGGGGGCAATCAGCCCCAGCATTTT. Protein product: CASSDAGGNQPQHF.

CDR3 protein: CASGAPTTSGYEQYF. The CDR3 DNA reads TGTGCCAGCGGAGCTCCAACGACTAGCGGGTACGAGCAGTACTTC. The rearrangement uses TRBV11-2 and TRBJ2-7, with 10 bases identical to TRBD2. The germline V gene has CDR1 SGHAT and CDR2 FQNNGV. The CDR3 extends over 15 amino acids. V dropped 8 bases and J dropped 4; count of bases not matched to a gene: 11.